Below, 3 T cell receptor beta chains from the same sample are listed, as sequenced in a study of T cell repertoires in cytomegalovirus infection (dated by TCRdb to the late 2010s). The treatment or condition label of this sample denotes: in vitro stimulation with specific CMV peptide epitopes to enrich CMV-specific T cells. TCRdb lists the instrument as Illumina HiSeq 1500. TCRdb reanalyzed the raw reads on its own, using fastp at Q25 for trimming and MiXCR for clone calling, and kept in-frame beta chains. Each entry is one CDR3 protein sequence, shown with its most common DNA and genes. Counted in this sample were 90,000 to 120,000 distinct CDR3 sequences; approximately 45% of them appeared once. Just under 75% of the sample belongs to the ten largest clones. No antigen has been identified for these receptors. The source material was CD8+ T cells from cultured PBMCs, sampled from culture after CMV antigen stimulation. The receptors come from a human donor in good health (CMV status not recorded). Some clones in this sample may be carry-over from other donors' samples.

The CDR3 region is CASSQSAGTGYNEQFF. The DNA of the CDR3 is TGCGCCAGCAGCCAATCGGCCGGGACAGGCTACAATGAGCAGTTCTTC. V and J are TRBV4-1 and TRBJ2-1; 8 bases line up with TRBD1. The ends lost 2 bases at V and 3 bases at J; junction bases unmatched: 6. This CDR3 region has 16 residues. CDR1 is MGHRA, CDR2 YSYEKL, per germline.

In this sample, this clonotype turned up a few times. This chain links TRBV27 with TRBJ1-1; 11 bases align to TRBD1. Germline trimming cut 1 base from V and 3 bases from J; bases unmatched to any gene: 7. Germline V gene lookup returns CDR1 MNHEY and CDR2 SMNVEV (reference sequence). The CDR3 sequence is 17 residues long. The CDR3 loop is CASSLLPPGQGDTEAFF. The DNA of the CDR3 is TGTGCCAGCAGTTTATTACCTCCGGGACAGGGGGACACTGAAGCTTTCTTT.

The gene calls are TRBV4-2 and TRBJ1-2, with D possibly being TRBD1 (6 bases). Trimming left V 4 bases short and J 0 bases short, with 21 bases between. Germline CDR1 and CDR2: LGHNA and YNFKEQ. There are 18 residues in the CDR3. CDR3 region: CASSPRSNRDTANYGYTF. CDR3 sequence (DNA): TGTGCCAGCAGCCCAAGGTCCAACCGGGACACCGCTAACTATGGCTACACCTTC.